Listed here is a single T cell receptor (beta chain). The specificity of this receptor is unknown. The record has no base qualities; no much larger clone is one base away. This entry comes from a study of long-term antiretroviral therapy in people with HIV (dated by TCRdb to between 2021 and 2022). Regarding the research as a whole: The earliest samples were collected about a decade before the 2015 WHO recommendation for immediate ART, when ART was typically delayed until CD4 counts fell. No cross-contamination during QIAcube processing was shown when test extractions of a monoclonal T-cell line were performed alongside about 30 polyclonal samples. Of the 30 to 35 participants with HIV, about twelve were female. A total of 192 cryopreserved PBMC samples were contributed to the cohort by 30 adults with confirmed HIV infection, with samples collected serially over a mean of roughly six years (range 1-12). Whether ART initiation and durable HIV suppression were associated with changes in peripheral blood TRB repertoire composition and diversity was tested in a retrospective serial study.

The CDR3 runs 13 amino acids, cysteine and phenylalanine included. Solely the CDR3 DNA is kept, with 39 bases framed from the first base. V was cut back by 8 bases and J by 1 base, leaving a gap of 12 bases between them. As encoded in the germline V gene, CDR1 is LGHNT while CDR2 is FRNRAP. The immunoSEQ hsTCRB v3.0 assay was used at survey level resolution to sequence the TRB variable region. The target sequencing depth for TRB was 40,000-50,000 T-cell genomes per sample. An Illumina MiSeq with a v3 150-cycle kit was used to sequence the pooled TRB libraries. The paper's data handling went like this. Analysis of repertoires was carried out in R inside a reproducible Nextflow workflow spanning QC, data transformation and analysis. LymphoSeq2, an R package for exploring AIRR-Seq data, was used to implement the custom analyses. After excluding a few samples that yielded fewer than 5000 total TRB sequences, approximately 180 HIV repertoires remained for analysis. Among the approximately 190 HIV repertoires that were kept, 59 were collected before ART initiation and under 150 were collected after ART initiation. Each repertoire was downsampled to 5000 TRB nucleotide sequences, and summary statistics were averaged across 100 downsampling iterations. TRB sequences were retained for analysis only if CDR3 regions of at least seven amino acids were present. Diversity was assessed using a clonality score derived from Shannon entropy and using the Gini coefficient. In the repertoire networks, any two of the top 5000 CDR3 amino acid sequences were linked whenever the two sequences differed by an edit distance of one. For TRB CDR3 amino acid sequences, antigen specificity groups and MHC restriction were predicted with GLIPH2. CDR3 amino acid sequences were matched against VDJdb and McPAS-TCR to flag known CMV, EBV, HIV or tissue antigen associations. Pre-ART, post-ART and control groups were compared with Wilcoxon signed-rank tests and Holm-Bonferroni correction. This immuneACCESS table, as held by TCRdb, lists in-frame sequences with V and J called but not all clones. Of the missing ones, under half trace to an unresolved V gene in checked studies; the others have no known cause. V and J calls and clone size follow that table, whereas D and trimming were derived from the DNA. Present in this sample are 25,000 to 35,000 clones, over 70% of which were seen just once. The top ten clonotypes cover under 8.5% of the sample.

Broad study findings and their caveats: The samples span the years 2004 to 2017, and the ART regimens used at that time may not be as effective as current regimens. Inferences about post-ART repertoire changes were limited because no data were available on ART adherence, viral resistance or therapy changes. Because pre-ART samples had limited cell numbers, unsorted PBMC were profiled rather than sorted CD4+ and CD8+ T cells. Since PBMC availability was limited, sequencing covered only the TCR beta chain, with no alpha chain pairing. Narrower CDR3 length ranges were observed in HIV repertoires than in controls, and an antigen-experienced repertoire with only a slight naive shift after ART was suggested by the network structure. A significant increase in TRB diversity was found to be associated with ART initiation, although TRB diversity was observed to remain significantly below that of transplant donor controls even after long-term ART. Expanded TRB clones identified before ART initiation dominated the repertoire across all time points, though the dominance fluctuated and decreased in many PLHIV after ART.

To be included, a participant needed at least one PBMC sample from before ART initiation plus at least two post-ART samples. Treatment was received in the United States of America by all participants with HIV. Before DNA extraction, cryopreserved samples of about 0.95-11 million PBMC were thawed and then washed. At the time of the earliest PBMC sample for each participant with HIV, ages ranged from roughly 23 to 60 years. PBMC samples were contributed by each participant from 1-4 timepoints before ART initiation and 2-8 timepoints after ART initiation, with a median of 7 samples. Serial HIV viral load, CD4+ T-cell count, ART history and demographic data were obtained for every participant. A Qiagen kit on a QIAcube was used to extract genomic DNA from unsorted PBMC, with samples processed in batches of 12.

The chain employs TRBV12-5 and TRBJ2-7; the D segment might be TRBD1 or TRBD2, since each matches 6 bases. The sequencing used unsorted PBMCs, collected 3.1 years after starting antiretroviral therapy. The sequence derives from a woman aged 45-65 years with HIV. The DNA is TGTGCTAGTTCACGGGGGCTATCCTACGAGCAGTACTTC. It translates to CASSRGLSYEQYF.